This T cell receptor beta chain was recorded in a study of shared clonotypes between healthy human individuals. Study-wide context: Contributing individuals were two females and three males aged 18 to 49.

This table comes from immunoSEQ multiplex PCR, and its TCRdb copy is limited to in-frame clones, with some not included. The data contain about 180,000 clones, roughly 91% of them singletons. The source material was naive CD4+ T cells sorted from blood. As to subset: CD45RA+ positively selected. This clonotype was sampled from a woman between 25 and 40 years old in good health.

CDR3 residues: CASSPRGVRELFF. In DNA form, the CDR3 reads TGTGCCAGCAGCCCGAGGGGGGTGCGGGAGCTGTTTTTT. The chain recombines TRBV5-4 with TRBJ2-2, with D perhaps TRBD1 or TRBD2 (6 bases each). CDR1 and CDR2 (germline): SGHNT, YYREEE (reference sequence). The CDR3 sequence is 13 residues long. V was trimmed by 4 bases and J by 9 bases, leaving 13 bases between them.